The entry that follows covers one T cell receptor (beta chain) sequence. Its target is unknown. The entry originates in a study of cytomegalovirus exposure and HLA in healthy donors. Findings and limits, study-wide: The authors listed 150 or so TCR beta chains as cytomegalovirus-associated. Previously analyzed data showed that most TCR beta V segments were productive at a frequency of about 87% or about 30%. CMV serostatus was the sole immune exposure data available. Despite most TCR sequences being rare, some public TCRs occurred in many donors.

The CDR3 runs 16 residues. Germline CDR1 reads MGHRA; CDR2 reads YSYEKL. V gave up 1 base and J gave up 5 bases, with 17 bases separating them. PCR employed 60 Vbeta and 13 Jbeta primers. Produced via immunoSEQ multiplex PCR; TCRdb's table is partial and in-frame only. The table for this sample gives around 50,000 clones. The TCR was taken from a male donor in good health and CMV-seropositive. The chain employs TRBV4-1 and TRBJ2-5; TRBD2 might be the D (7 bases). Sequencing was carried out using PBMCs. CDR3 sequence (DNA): TGCGCCAGCAGCCAAGTAACGGGGGGCCCTCGGGAGACCCAGTACTTC. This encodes CASSQVTGGPRETQYF.